This T cell receptor beta chain was recovered during a study of human T cells and chemical hapten exposure. Study results and limitations: Controls formed significantly fewer large CDR3 similarity clusters than expanded TCRs did. Donors had alopecia, so their immune response may differ from healthy people's.

Time point in this sample: patch test 3, about 24 weeks after DPC sensitization. The treatment was: therapeutic diphenylcyclopropenone sensitization with weekly scalp DPC. Comment on this clonotype: As yet, its antigen is unknown.

Deletions cut 0 bases from V and 2 bases from J, with 6 bases between. CDR1 is MNHEY, CDR2 SMNVEV, per germline (reference sequence). This CDR3 has 14 amino acids. Each CDR3 protein is one row after TCRdb ran MiXCR on the RACE reads. The sample lists 100,000 or so distinct CDR3 sequences, 34% seen once, with less than 3% in the top ten. This sequence originates from a man aged 35-49 years with alopecia areata. Some clones in this sample may be carry-over from other donors' samples. The source was whole blood, collected in connection with sensitization to the hapten diphenylcyclopropenone (DPC). The chain joins TRBV27 to TRBJ2-3; D remains unclear. CDR3 amino acids: CASSLSHPTDTQYF. CDR3 bases: TGTGCCAGCAGTTTATCCCATCCCACAGATACGCAGTATTTT.